What follows is one TCR beta chain and its context. Its antigen has not been determined. No base-level quality is on record; no much larger clone is a single base apart. This entry belongs to a study of blood T cell repertoires in COVID-19 (dated by TCRdb to 2019 to 2021). Background for the entire study: The collaborator samples originated in the United States, Italy and Spain and spanned the acute and convalescent phases of COVID-19. Deeply sampled blood TCRbeta repertoires from subjects exposed to, actively infected with, or recovered from COVID-19 were included in the dataset. Where HLA class I and class II types were available, the types were taken from metadata supplied by the sample provider, not from assay-based typing. Samples came from the ongoing ImmuneRACE study (first 160 participants) plus 1,254 subjects from 6 global collaborators. The material from the prospective study consisted of cDNA or gDNA derived from T cells, B-cell-depleted T cells, or PBMCs. The repertoires were released in a freely available public database intended as a resource for research on the immune response to SARS-CoV-2. The sample metadata nearly always contained a de-identified subject ID, COVID-19 status, age in years and sex.

Collaborating institutions collected whole blood in K2EDTA tubes following their own protocols. For TCRbeta analysis, collaborators shipped samples in one of three forms: frozen whole blood, isolated PBMCs, or DNA extracted from either of those sample types. TCRbeta CDR3 regions were amplified from genomic DNA by means of the immunoSEQ Assay, a bias-controlled multiplex PCR. The original pipeline was this. The number of nucleated cells in each sample was estimated by amplification of reference gene primers within the assay. To quantify the absolute abundance of each unique TCRbeta CDR3 rearrangement, sequence reads were collapsed and filtered. For each sample, productive Simpson clonality was calculated by taking the square root of Simpson's diversity index across productive rearrangements. TCRdb took this table from immuneACCESS and kept in-frame rearrangements with V and J called. Such tables lack part of the clones; where checked against another copy, unresolved V genes explain under half of the gap, and the rest is unexplained. V, J and clone size reflect that table, while D and trimming were determined from the DNA. This sample has around 150,000 clones in its table, and around 80% of those were observed once. Around 19% of the sample lies in the top ten.

What the research found in general, with its limitations: How much clinical and demographic metadata was included differed by source and by participant, and the metadata was provided uncurated.

As encoded in the germline V gene, CDR1 is MGHRA while CDR2 is YSYEKL. Compared with germline, V lacks 1 base and J lacks 5 bases; bases without a gene match: 2. Counted from cysteine to phenylalanine, this CDR3 has 15 amino acids. Only CDR3 DNA is held: 45 bases, read in frame from base 1. The chain is assembled from TRBV4-1 and TRBJ2-1, with 10 bases matching TRBD2. Sequencing input: peripheral blood. This TCR came from an elderly woman with acute or convalescent COVID-19. In nucleotide form, the sequence is TGCGCCAGCAGCCAAGCGGGACTAGCGAACAATGAGCAGTTCTTC. The translation is CASSQAGLANNEQFF.